This entry lists 22 T cell receptor beta chains sequenced from one sample in a study of T cell repertoires in cytomegalovirus infection. TCRdb analysed the reads with MiXCR anew, one entry per CDR3 protein. Here the sample spans about 120,000 distinct CDR3 sequences, roughly 31% being singletons. Antigens of these TCRs are unknown. Sequencing used CD8+ T cells from cultured PBMCs, obtained from culture after CMV antigen stimulation. These receptors originate from a human donor in good health (CMV status not recorded). Some clones in this sample may be carry-over from other donors' samples.

The chain has TRBV28 and TRBJ2-5; 9 bases are shared with TRBD2. The CDR3 loop spans 15 amino acids. V shed 5 bases and J 2 bases; nucleotides not matched to a gene: 6. Germline CDR1 and CDR2: MDHEN and SYDVKM. CDR3 region: CASSIGTSTQETQYF. The CDR3 nucleotides read TGTGCCAGCAGTATTGGGACTAGCACTCAAGAGACCCAGTACTTC.

This clonotype showed up just once. The chain joins TRBV28 to TRBJ2-5, with D maybe TRBD1 (6 bases). V lost 6 bases and J lost 5, with 13 bases in between. Germline V gene data show CDR1 as MDHEN and CDR2 as SYDVKM. CDR3 length equals 13 residues. The CDR3 coding sequence is TGTGCCAGCAGACTACAGGGCCAGGAGACCCAGTACTTC. Amino acids: CASRLQGQETQYF.

The DNA of the CDR3 is TGCGCCAGCAGCCAAGATCGAGTCAACGGGGAGCTGTTTTTT. Translating it yields CASSQDRVNGELFF. V and J are TRBV4-1 and TRBJ2-2; D remains unclear. Trimming removed 0 bases from V and 7 bases from J, with 9 bases in between. The germline gives CDR1 MGHRA, CDR2 YSYEKL. This CDR3 is built from 14 residues.

The chain links TRBV27 to TRBJ2-7, with no clear D. CDR3 length equals 14 residues. With 3 bases removed from V and 0 bases from J, the gap between germline ends came to 9 bases. The germline CDR1 and CDR2 sequences are MNHEY and SMNVEV (reference sequence). Here the CDR3 reads CASSLRRVSYEQYF. The CDR3 nucleotides are TGTGCCAGCAGTTTGCGTCGGGTCTCCTACGAGCAGTACTTC.

This clonotype was observed many times. This rearrangement joins TRBV6-2 or TRBV6-3 to TRBJ1-1, with a possible D match to TRBD1 (6 bases). Germline CDR1 reads MNHEY; CDR2 reads SVGEGT. The V end was cut by 8 bases, the J end by 5 bases, with 15 bases between. This CDR3 has 13 amino acids. This CDR3 is CASWGGGTTEAFF. CDR3 nucleotides: TGTGCCAGCTGGGGGGGGGGCACGACTGAAGCTTTCTTT.

V usage is TRBV6-5 and J usage is TRBJ1-1, with D unresolved. V shed 6 bases and J shed 4 bases, with 6 bases lying between them. The CDR3 loop spans 11 amino acids. CDR1 is MNHEY, CDR2 SVGAGI, per germline. The CDR3 loop reads CASRVGTEAFF. CDR3 in DNA: TGTGCCAGCAGGGTAGGCACTGAAGCTTTCTTT.

The chain is built from TRBV7-2 and TRBJ2-5, with 11 nucleotides matching TRBD2. The CDR3 extends over 15 amino acids. Germline V CDR1 and CDR2: SGHTA, FQGNSA. The V segment lost 5 bases and the J segment 5 bases; nucleotides outside the gene matches: 7. CDR3 DNA: TGTGCCAGCAGCCTTAGCGGGGGGGCCCTGGAGACCCAGTACTTC. Protein sequence: CASSLSGGALETQYF.

The V call is TRBV2, the J call TRBJ2-7; tentatively, D is TRBD1 or TRBD2 (5 bases each). Germline CDR1 is SNHLY and CDR2 is FYNNEI. CDR3 length: 15 residues. V lost 6 bases to trimming and J lost 3 bases, with 18 bases between them. The CDR3 reads CASRTTRAGNYEQYF. The CDR3 DNA sequence: TGTGCCAGCAGGACAACGCGGGCAGGGAACTACGAGCAGTACTTC.

This clonotype was seen more than once but under ten times. The CDR3 coding sequence is TGTGCCAGCAGTCTGATGGACAGCAACTATGGCTACACCTTC. This codes for CASSLMDSNYGYTF. The V and J genes are TRBV6-2 or TRBV6-3 and TRBJ1-2, with D maybe TRBD1 (6 bases). The CDR3 totals 14 residues. CDR1 is MNHEY, CDR2 SVGEGT, per germline. The ends were cut back, 5 bases at V and 2 bases at J, with 12 bases in the middle.

The CDR3 DNA sequence: TGTGCCAGCTCACCGCTCCGGGACAGGCGGGACGAGCAGTACTTC. It specifies CASSPLRDRRDEQYF. This chain joins TRBV18 and TRBJ2-7; TRBD1 aligns across 8 bases. This CDR3 has 15 residues. Losses at the gene ends were 3 bases for V and 5 bases for J; bases not matched to a gene: 9. The germline V gene encodes CDR1 KGHSH and CDR2 LQKENI.

The sample holds a few counts of this clonotype. The rearrangement uses TRBV7-9 and TRBJ2-3; D possibly corresponds to TRBD1 (6 bases). Trimming removed 5 bases at V and 4 bases at J, with 22 bases between. Germline V gives CDR1 SEHNR, CDR2 FQNEAQ (reference sequence). The CDR3 extends over 17 amino acids. CDR3 sequence reads: CASSAPATGKAADTQYF. The CDR3 DNA reads as TGTGCCAGCAGCGCTCCGGCTACAGGGAAGGCCGCAGATACGCAGTATTTT. The variable domain in full, with the rest retrieved from reference TRBV7-9 and TRBJ2-3, is DTGVSQNPRHKITKRGQNVTFRCDPISEHNRLYWYRQTLGQGPEFLTYFQNEAQLEKSRLLSDRFSAERPKGSFSTLEIQRTEQGDSAMYLCASSAPATGKAADTQYFGPGTRLTVL.

This clonotype has more than one count but fewer than ten. The V and J genes are TRBV6-6 and TRBJ1-2; TRBD1 aligns across 8 bases. CDR3 size: 15 residues. Germline V CDR1 and CDR2: MNHNY, SVGAGI (reference sequence). V was pared by 6 bases and J by 6 bases, with 12 bases of the junction left unmatched. The CDR3, as DNA: TGTGCCAGCAGACCCCCGGACAGGGACCAAAATGGCTACACCTTC. This gives the protein CASRPPDRDQNGYTF.

This clonotype was counted between two and nine times. The CDR3 reads CASSSADGLKLFF. For the CDR3, the DNA is TGTGCCAGCAGCTCAGCGGACGGATTAAAACTGTTTTTT. The chain has TRBV7-9 and TRBJ1-4; no definite D call. The CDR3 runs 13 residues. V was clipped by 4 bases and J by 10 bases, with 13 bases between them. Germline lookup yields CDR1 SEHNR and CDR2 FQNEAQ (reference sequence).

This clonotype was seen a few times. This chain joins TRBV7-2 and TRBJ2-7, with D unresolved. Germline CDR1 is SGHTA and CDR2 is FQGNSA. V lost 1 base, J lost 1 base, and 11 bases lay in between. This CDR3 contains 15 residues. Here the CDR3 DNA reads TGTGCCAGCAGCTTAGAACCGACTCCTTCCTACGAGCAGTACTTC. Translation: CASSLEPTPSYEQYF. The whole variable domain, filled in from reference TRBV7-2 and TRBJ2-7, reads GAGVSQSPSNKVTEKGKDVELRCDPISGHTALYWYRQSLGQGLEFLIYFQGNSAPDKSGLPSDRFSAERTGGSVSTLTIQRTQQEDSAVYLCASSLEPTPSYEQYFGPGTRLTVT.

This chain links TRBV12-3 or TRBV12-4 with TRBJ2-1; 10 bases line up with TRBD2. V was pared by 6 bases and J by 7 bases, with 9 bases of the junction left unmatched. CDR3 length: 15 amino acids. In DNA form, the CDR3 reads TGTGCCAGCAGAAGAAGCGGGGGGGCCCAGAATGAGCAGTTCTTC. This gives the protein CASRRSGGAQNEQFF.

This chain joins TRBV24-1 and TRBJ1-5; D might be TRBD1 (5 bases). V lost 6 bases, J lost 3 bases, and 29 bases lay in between. The CDR3 length is 20 residues. Germline CDR1 and CDR2: KGHDR and SFDVKD. Here the CDR3 reads CATSPRTTTRMGEINQPQHF. The CDR3 region has the DNA TGTGCCACCAGTCCCAGGACTACTACCCGAATGGGGGAGATCAATCAGCCCCAGCATTTT.

This clonotype was detected many times. V is TRBV27 and J is TRBJ1-1, with D perhaps TRBD1 (6 bases). Between the trimmed V and J ends, which lost 5 bases and 4 bases, there was a span of 17 bases. The germline V gene has CDR1 MNHEY and CDR2 SMNVEV (reference sequence). The CDR3 consists of 15 residues. This CDR3 reads CASSPTQGIVTEAFF. The CDR3 bases are TGTGCCAGCAGTCCAACACAGGGTATCGTCACTGAAGCTTTCTTT.

Details on this clonotype: Sequence at one end of the junction differs from germline and may be a read error. The chain combines TRBV7-7 with TRBJ2-3; 12 bases map to TRBD2. Germline V lookup: CDR1 SSHAT, CDR2 FNYEAQ (reference sequence). The length of the CDR3 is 16 residues. The DNA of the CDR3 is TGTGCTAGCAGCTTGACTAGCGGGGGAAGCACAGATACGCAGTATTTT. Protein: CASSLTSGGSTDTQYF.

J is TRBJ1-1 and V is TRBV19; possible D gene TRBD1, 6 bases. Germline CDR1 is LNHDA and CDR2 is SQIVND (reference sequence). The CDR3 extends over 15 amino acids. With 3 bases removed from V and 0 bases from J, the gap between germline ends came to 11 bases. For the CDR3, the DNA is TGTGCCAGTAGTATGGGGCAGGGGATGAACACTGAAGCTTTCTTT. Its translation: CASSMGQGMNTEAFF.

The chain recombines TRBV13 with TRBJ2-3; D assignment may be TRBD1 or TRBD2 (7 bases each). CDR3 size: 16 residues. V lost 3 bases, J lost 0 bases, and 13 bases lay in between. Germline CDR1 PRHDT, CDR2 FYEKMQ (reference sequence). CDR3 sequence reads: CASSFPGGGSTDTQYF. Here the CDR3 DNA reads TGTGCCAGCAGCTTTCCAGGGGGGGGCAGCACAGATACGCAGTATTTT.

V gene TRBV12-3 or TRBV12-4 combines with J gene TRBJ1-3, with D possibly TRBD1 on 6 matching bases. The CDR3 length is 16 residues. The germline V and J ends were trimmed by 10 bases and 4 bases, with 23 bases remaining between them. The CDR3 spells CANTRDILPNGNTIYF. The CDR3 coding sequence is TGTGCCAACACCCGGGACATTTTGCCAAACGGAAACACCATATATTTT.

In this sample, this clonotype turned up once. The chain is built from TRBV12-3 or TRBV12-4 and TRBJ2-2; no clear D. This CDR3 has 14 residues. V lost 5 bases and J lost 3, with 10 bases in between. The CDR3 nucleotides are TGTGCCAGCAGTGACCGGCCTCACACCGGGGAGCTGTTTTTT. It encodes CASSDRPHTGELFF.